The clone carrying this TCR beta chain was detected once. Between the trimmed V and J ends, which lost 5 bases and 2 bases, there was a span of 8 bases. The CDR3 has 13 amino acids. The germline gives CDR1 SGHAT, CDR2 FQNNGV. This sample stems from a study of blood T cell repertoires in COVID-19. Study as a whole: Sources were T cells, B-cell-depleted T cells, or PBMCs; the material itself was cDNA or gDNA.

Assay: immunoSEQ multiplex PCR; the TCRdb copy retains only in-frame clones and omits some. The sample includes a few hundred thousand clones, more than 85% seen only once; the top ten take around 2.6%. Enrolled during active infection, Seattle patients were then followed longitudinally. This rearrangement joins TRBV11-2 to TRBJ2-3; D gene uncertain. The sequence was collected from a person aged 18-35 years with COVID-19, enrolled during active disease. Sequenced material: peripheral blood. The DNA for the CDR3 is TGTGCCAGCAGCCCCACAGACACAGATACGCAGTATTTT. Its protein product is CASSPTDTDTQYF.